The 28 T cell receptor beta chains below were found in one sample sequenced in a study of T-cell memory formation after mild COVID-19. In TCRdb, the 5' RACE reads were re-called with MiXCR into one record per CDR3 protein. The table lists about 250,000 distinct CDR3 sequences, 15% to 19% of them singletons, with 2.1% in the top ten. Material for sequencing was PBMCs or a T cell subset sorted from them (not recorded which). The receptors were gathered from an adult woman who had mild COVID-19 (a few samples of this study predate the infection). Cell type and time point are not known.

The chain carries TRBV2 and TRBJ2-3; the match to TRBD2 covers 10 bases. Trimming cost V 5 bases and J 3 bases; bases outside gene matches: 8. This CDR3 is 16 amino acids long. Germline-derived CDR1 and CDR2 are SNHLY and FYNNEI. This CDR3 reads CASSIGSGRLTDTQYF. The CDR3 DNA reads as TGTGCCAGCAGTATTGGTAGCGGGAGGTTGACAGATACGCAGTATTTT.

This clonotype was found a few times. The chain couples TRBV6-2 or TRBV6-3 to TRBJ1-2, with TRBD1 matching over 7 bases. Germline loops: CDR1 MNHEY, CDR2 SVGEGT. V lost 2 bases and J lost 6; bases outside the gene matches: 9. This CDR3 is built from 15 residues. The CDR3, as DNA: TGTGCCAGCAGTTACCCTACGACAGGGCCAAATGGCTACACCTTC. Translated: CASSYPTTGPNGYTF.

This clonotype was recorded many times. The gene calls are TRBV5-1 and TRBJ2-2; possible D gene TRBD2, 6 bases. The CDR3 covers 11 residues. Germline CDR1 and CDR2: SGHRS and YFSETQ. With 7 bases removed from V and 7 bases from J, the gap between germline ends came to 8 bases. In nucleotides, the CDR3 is TGCGCCAGCGAGGAGGGCGGGGAGCTGTTTTTT. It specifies CASEEGGELFF.

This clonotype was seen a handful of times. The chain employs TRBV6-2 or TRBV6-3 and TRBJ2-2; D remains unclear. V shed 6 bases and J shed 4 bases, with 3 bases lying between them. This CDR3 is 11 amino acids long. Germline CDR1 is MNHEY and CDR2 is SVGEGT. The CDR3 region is CASRSTGELFF. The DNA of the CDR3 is TGTGCCAGCAGATCCACCGGGGAGCTGTTTTTT.

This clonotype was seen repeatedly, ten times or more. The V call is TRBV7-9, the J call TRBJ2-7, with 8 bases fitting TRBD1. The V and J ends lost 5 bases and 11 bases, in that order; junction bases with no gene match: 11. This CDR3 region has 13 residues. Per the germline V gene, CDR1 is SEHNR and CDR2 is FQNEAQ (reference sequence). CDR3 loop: CASSPAAGQGKYF. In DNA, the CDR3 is TGTGCCAGCAGCCCCGCGGCCGGACAGGGAAAGTACTTC.

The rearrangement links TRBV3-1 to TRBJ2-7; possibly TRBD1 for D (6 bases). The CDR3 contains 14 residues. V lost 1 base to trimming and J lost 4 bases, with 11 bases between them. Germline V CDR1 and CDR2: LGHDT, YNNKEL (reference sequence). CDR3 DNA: TGTGCCAGCAGCCAAGGGACAGCCATGTACGAGCAGTACTTC. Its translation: CASSQGTAMYEQYF.

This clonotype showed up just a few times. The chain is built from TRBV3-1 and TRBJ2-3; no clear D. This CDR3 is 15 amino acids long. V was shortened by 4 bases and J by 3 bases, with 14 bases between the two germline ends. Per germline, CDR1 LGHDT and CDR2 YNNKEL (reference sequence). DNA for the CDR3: TGTGCCAGCAGCCTGTCGGCACTGGGGACAGATACGCAGTATTTT. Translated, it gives CASSLSALGTDTQYF.

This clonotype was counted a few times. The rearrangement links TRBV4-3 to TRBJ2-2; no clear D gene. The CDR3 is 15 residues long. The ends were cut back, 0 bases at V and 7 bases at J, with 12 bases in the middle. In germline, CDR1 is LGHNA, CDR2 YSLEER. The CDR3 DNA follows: TGCGCCAGCAGCCAAGATCTAACCCTATACGGGGAGCTGTTTTTT. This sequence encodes CASSQDLTLYGELFF.

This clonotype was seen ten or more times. The CDR3 loop is CASRNGLGSLPIGSYNEQFF. DNA for the CDR3: TGCGCCAGCCGGAATGGGTTGGGTAGCCTACCAATCGGCTCCTACAATGAGCAGTTCTTC. The chain links TRBV5-1 to TRBJ2-1; D not certain. There are 20 residues in the CDR3. Germline V gene data show CDR1 as SGHRS and CDR2 as YFSETQ. Trimming stripped 7 bases from V and 0 bases from J, with 29 bases between.

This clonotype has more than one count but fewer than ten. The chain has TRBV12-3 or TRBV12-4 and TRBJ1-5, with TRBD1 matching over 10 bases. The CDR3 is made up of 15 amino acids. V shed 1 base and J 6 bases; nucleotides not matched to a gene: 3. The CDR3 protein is CASSLGDRGLQPQHF. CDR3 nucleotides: TGTGCCAGCAGTTTAGGGGACAGGGGCCTTCAGCCCCAGCATTTT.

For the CDR3, the DNA is TGTGCCAGCAGCTTGGGACTGGGGCAAGAGACCCAGTACTTC. This codes for CASSLGLGQETQYF. This sequence joins TRBV7-9 and TRBJ2-5; possible D gene TRBD2, 6 bases. The CDR3 runs 14 residues. The germline V gene has CDR1 SEHNR and CDR2 FQNEAQ (reference sequence). V was trimmed by 3 bases and J by 2 bases, leaving 10 bases between them.

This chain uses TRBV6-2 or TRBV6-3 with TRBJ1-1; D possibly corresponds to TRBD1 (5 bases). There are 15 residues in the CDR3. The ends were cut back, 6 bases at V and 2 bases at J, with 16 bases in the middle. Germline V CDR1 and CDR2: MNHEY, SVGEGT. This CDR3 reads CASRPVGGLNTEAFF. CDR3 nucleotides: TGTGCCAGCAGACCCGTGGGGGGTCTAAACACTGAAGCTTTCTTT.

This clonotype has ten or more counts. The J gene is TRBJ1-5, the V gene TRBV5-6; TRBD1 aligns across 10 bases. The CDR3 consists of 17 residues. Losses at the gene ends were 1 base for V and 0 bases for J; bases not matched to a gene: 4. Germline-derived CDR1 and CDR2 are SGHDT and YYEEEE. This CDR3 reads CASSLSGTGVSNQPQHF. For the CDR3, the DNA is TGTGCCAGCAGCTTGTCCGGGACAGGGGTTAGCAATCAGCCCCAGCATTTT.

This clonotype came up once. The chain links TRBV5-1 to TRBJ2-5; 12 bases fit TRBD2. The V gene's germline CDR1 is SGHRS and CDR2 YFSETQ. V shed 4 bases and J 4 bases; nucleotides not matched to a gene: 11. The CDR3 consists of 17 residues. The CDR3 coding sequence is TGCGCCAGCAGCCTGGTTCGTCTAGCGGGGGGGCGAGAGACCCAGTACTTC. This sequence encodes CASSLVRLAGGRETQYF.

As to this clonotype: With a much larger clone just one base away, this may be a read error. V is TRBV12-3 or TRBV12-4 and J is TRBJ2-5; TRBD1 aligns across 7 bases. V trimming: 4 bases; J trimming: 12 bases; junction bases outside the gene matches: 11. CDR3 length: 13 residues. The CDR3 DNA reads TGTGCCAGCAGTTCGACAGGGATGATTGCCAAGTACTTC. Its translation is CASSSTGMIAKYF.

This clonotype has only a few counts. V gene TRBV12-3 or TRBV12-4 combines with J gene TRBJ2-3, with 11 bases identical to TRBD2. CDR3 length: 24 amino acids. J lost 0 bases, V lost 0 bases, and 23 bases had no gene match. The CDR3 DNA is TGTGCCAGCAGTTTAGCGCGTGGGGCTAGCGGGGGGCTTATTTATATATCTAGCACAGATACGCAGTATTTT. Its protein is CASSLARGASGGLIYISSTDTQYF.

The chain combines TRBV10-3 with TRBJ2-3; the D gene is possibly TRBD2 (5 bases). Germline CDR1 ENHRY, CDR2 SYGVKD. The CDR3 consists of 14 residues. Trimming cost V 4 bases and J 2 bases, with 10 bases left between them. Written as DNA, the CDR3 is TGTGCCATCAGTGGTTCGACTACCACAGATACGCAGTATTTT. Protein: CAISGSTTTDTQYF.

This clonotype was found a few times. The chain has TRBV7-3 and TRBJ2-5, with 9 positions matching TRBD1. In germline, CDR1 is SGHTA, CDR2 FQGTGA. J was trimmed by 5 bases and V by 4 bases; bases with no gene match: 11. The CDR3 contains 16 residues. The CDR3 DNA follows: TGTGCCAGCAGCTCGGGACAGGGAGGGTTTGGGGAGACCCAGTACTTC. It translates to CASSSGQGGFGETQYF.

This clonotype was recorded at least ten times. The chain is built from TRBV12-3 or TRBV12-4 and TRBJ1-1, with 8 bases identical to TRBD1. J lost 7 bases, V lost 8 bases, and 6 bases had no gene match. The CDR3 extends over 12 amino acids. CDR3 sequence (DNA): TGTGCCAGCGCCAGGGGGCGGGTTGAAGCTTTCTTT. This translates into CASARGRVEAFF.

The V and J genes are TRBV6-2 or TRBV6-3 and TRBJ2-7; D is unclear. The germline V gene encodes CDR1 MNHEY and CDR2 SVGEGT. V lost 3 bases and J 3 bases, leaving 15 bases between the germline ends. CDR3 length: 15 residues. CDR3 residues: CASSYRSTWSYEQYF. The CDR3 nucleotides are TGTGCCAGCAGTTATCGATCCACGTGGAGCTACGAGCAGTACTTC.

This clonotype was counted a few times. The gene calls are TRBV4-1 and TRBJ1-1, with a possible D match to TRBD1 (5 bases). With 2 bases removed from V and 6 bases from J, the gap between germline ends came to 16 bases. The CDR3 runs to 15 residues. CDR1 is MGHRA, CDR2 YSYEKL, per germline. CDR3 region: CASSQLLDRTPEAFF. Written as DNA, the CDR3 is TGCGCCAGCAGCCAACTATTAGACAGAACTCCTGAAGCTTTCTTT.

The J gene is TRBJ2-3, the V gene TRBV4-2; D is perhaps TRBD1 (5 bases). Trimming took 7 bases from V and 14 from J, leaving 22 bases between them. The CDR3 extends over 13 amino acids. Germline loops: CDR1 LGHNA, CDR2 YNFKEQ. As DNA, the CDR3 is TGTGCCAGCACGCCGGTGGGGCAGGCGATTCGGTATTTT. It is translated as CASTPVGQAIRYF.

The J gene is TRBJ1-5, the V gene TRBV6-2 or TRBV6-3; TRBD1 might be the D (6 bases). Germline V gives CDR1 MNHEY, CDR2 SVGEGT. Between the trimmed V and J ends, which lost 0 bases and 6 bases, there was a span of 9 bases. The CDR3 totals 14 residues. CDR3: CASSYSGTTQPQHF. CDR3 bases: TGTGCCAGCAGTTACTCCGGGACAACTCAGCCCCAGCATTTT.

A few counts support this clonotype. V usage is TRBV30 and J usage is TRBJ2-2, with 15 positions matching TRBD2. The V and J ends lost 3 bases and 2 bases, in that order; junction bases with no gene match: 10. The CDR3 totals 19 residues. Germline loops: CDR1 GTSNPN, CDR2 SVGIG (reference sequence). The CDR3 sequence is CAWRELGTSGGQNTGELFF. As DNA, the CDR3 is TGTGCCTGGAGGGAACTCGGGACTAGCGGGGGGCAAAACACCGGGGAGCTGTTTTTT.

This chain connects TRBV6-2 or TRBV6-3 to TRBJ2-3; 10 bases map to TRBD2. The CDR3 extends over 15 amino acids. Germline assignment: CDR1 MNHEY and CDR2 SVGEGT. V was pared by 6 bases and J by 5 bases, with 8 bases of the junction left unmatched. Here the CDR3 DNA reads TGTGCCAGCAGACCGAGCGGGAGGGGAGGAGATACGCAGTATTTT. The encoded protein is CASRPSGRGGDTQYF.

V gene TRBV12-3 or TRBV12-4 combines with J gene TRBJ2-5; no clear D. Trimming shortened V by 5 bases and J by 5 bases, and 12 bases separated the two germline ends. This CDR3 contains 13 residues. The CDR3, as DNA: TGTGCCAGCAGTCCCGGTTTGGCCGAGACCCAGTACTTC. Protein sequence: CASSPGLAETQYF.

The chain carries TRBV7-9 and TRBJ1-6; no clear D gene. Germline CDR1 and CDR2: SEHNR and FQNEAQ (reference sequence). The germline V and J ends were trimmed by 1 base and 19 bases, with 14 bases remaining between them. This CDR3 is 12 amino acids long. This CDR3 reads CASSLDMGFLHF. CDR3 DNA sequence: TGTGCCAGCAGCTTAGATATGGGGTTTCTTCACTTT.

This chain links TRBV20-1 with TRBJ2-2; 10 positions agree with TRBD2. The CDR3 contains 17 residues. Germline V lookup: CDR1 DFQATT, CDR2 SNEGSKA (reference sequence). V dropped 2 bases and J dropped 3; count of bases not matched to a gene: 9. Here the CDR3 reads CSARLTPLAGDTGELFF. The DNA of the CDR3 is TGCAGTGCTAGACTTACACCTCTAGCGGGGGACACCGGGGAGCTGTTTTTT.